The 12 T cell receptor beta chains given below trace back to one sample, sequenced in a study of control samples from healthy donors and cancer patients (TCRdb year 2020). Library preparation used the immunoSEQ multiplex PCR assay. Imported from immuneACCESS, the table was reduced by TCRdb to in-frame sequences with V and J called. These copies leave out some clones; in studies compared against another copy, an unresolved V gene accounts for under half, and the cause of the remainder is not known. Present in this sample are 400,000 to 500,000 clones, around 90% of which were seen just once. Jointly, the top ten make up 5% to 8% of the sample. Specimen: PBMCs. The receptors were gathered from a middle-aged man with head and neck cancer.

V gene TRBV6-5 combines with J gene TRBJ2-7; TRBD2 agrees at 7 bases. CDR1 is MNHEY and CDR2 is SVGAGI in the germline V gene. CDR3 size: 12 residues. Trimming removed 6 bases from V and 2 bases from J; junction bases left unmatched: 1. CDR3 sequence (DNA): TGTGCCAGCAGGGGAGGGACCTACGAGCAGTACTTC. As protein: CASRGGTYEQYF.

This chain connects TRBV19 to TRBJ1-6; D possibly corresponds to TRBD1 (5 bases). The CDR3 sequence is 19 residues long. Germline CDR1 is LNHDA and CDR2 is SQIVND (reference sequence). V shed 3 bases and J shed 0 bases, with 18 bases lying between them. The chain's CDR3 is CASSIYIRAESSYNSPLHF. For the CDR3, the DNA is TGTGCCAGTAGTATTTATATCAGGGCGGAAAGCTCCTATAATTCACCCCTCCACTTT.

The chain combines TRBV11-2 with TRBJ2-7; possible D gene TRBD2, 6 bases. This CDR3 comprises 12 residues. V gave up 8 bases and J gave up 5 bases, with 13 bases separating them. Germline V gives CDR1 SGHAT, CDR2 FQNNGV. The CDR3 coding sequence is TGTGCCAGCTCGGGACTTGGGAACGAGCAGTACTTC. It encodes CASSGLGNEQYF.

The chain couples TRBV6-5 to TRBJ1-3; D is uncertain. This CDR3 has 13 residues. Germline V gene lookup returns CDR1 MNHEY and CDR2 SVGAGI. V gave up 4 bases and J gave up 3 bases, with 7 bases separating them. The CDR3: CASSSPGGNTIYF. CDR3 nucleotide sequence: TGTGCCAGCAGTTCCCCGGGTGGAAACACCATATATTTT.

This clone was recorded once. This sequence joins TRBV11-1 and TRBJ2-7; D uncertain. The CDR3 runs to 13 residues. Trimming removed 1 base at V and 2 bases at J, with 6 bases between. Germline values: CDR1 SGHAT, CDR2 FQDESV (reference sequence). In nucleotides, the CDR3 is TGTGCCAGCAGCTTAGAGACGGCCTACGAGCAGTACTTC. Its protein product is CASSLETAYEQYF.

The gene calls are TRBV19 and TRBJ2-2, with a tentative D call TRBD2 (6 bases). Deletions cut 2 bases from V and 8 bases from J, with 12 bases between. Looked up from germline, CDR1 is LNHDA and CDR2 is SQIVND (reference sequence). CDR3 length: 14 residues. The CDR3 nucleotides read TGTGCCAGTAGTATAAACGGAGGGGAAGGGGAGCTGTTTTTT. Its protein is CASSINGGEGELFF.

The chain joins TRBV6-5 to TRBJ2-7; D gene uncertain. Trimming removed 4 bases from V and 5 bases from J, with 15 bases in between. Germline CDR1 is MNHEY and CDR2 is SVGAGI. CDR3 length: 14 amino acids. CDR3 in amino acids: CASSFLGPLNEQYF. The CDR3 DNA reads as TGTGCCAGCAGTTTTTTGGGCCCGCTCAACGAGCAGTACTTC.

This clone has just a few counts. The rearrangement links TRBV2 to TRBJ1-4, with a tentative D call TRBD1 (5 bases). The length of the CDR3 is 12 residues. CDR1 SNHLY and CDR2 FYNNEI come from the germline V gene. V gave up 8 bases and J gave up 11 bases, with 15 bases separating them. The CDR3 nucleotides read TGTGCCAGCTCCGAAAGGGGTGAGAAACTGTTTTTT. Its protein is CASSERGEKLFF.

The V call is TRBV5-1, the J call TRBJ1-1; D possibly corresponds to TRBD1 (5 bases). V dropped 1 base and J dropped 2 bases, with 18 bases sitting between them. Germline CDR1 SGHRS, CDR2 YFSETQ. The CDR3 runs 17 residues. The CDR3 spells CASSLFQGSGANTEAFF. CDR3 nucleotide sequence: TGCGCCAGCAGCTTGTTTCAGGGAAGCGGTGCCAACACTGAAGCTTTCTTT.

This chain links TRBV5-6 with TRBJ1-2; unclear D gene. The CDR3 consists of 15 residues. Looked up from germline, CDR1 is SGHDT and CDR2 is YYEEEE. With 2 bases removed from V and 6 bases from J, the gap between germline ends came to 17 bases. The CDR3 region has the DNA TGTGCCAGCAGCTTTTCAATAGGGTACGGCAATGGCTACACCTTC. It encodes CASSFSIGYGNGYTF.

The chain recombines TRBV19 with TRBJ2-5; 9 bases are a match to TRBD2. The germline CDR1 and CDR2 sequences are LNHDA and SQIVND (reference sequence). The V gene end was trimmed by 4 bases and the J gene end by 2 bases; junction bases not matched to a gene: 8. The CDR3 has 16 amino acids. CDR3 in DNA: TGTGCCAGTAGTAGGGGGGCTAGCGGGGAACAAGAGACCCAGTACTTC. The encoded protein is CASSRGASGEQETQYF.

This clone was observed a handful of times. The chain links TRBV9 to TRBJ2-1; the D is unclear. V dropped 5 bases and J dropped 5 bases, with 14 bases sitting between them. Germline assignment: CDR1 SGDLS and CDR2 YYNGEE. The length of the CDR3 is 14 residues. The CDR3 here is CASSAVGRHNEQFF. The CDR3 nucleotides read TGTGCCAGCAGTGCCGTTGGACGCCACAATGAGCAGTTCTTC.